Below are 9 T cell receptor beta chains sequenced from a single sample in a study of regulatory T cells in long-lasting Graves disease. The time point here: persistent/refractory GD, antithyroid drugs over 5 years with positive TRAb. PBMC RNA was the source of the TCR library. With iRepertoire HTBI primers and Arm-PCR of CDR3 regions, TCR beta libraries were built. TCRdb called the multiplex PCR reads again in MiXCR, with one record for every CDR3 protein. This table holds around 430,000 distinct CDR3 sequences, about 22% found once. Here the sequenced sample was peripheral blood mononuclear cells (PBMCs), taken when the disease was refractory, from a patient treated with antithyroid drugs. The receptors were gathered from a female donor with Graves disease.

This sequence joins TRBV7-9 and TRBJ2-5, with D perhaps matching TRBD1 or TRBD2 (5 bases each). CDR1 SEHNR and CDR2 FQNEAQ come from the germline V gene (reference sequence). The length of the CDR3 is 13 residues. The CDR3: CALTGTDQETQYF. The DNA of the CDR3 is TGTGCTCTGACCGGGACGGATCAAGAGACCCAGTACTTC.

This clonotype was seen at least ten times. The chain has TRBV6-9 and TRBJ1-1; TRBD1 is a possible D gene (5 bases). Germline V CDR1 and CDR2: MNHGY, SVAAGI. This CDR3 region has 13 residues. V lost 2 bases to trimming and J lost 4 bases, with 8 bases between them. The CDR3 reads CASSYTGGTEAFF. The CDR3 DNA reads as TGTGCCAGCAGTTATACGGGGGGCACTGAAGCTTTCTTT.

This clonotype was counted a few times. The chain recombines TRBV9 with TRBJ1-4; 7 bases align to TRBD1. The trim removed 4 bases at V and 7 bases at J, leaving 7 bases unmatched. CDR3 length equals 14 residues. The V gene's germline CDR1 is SGDLS and CDR2 YYNGEE. The CDR3 sequence is CASSKGGIVEKLFF. CDR3 bases: TGTGCCAGCAGCAAAGGGGGCATAGTTGAAAAACTGTTTTTT.

This clonotype was detected only a few times. The chain joins TRBV19 to TRBJ1-5, with no clear D. The V end lost 3 bases, the J end lost 7 bases, and 13 bases lay between the germline ends. Germline CDR1 is LNHDA and CDR2 is SQIVND (reference sequence). This CDR3 is built from 14 residues. For the CDR3, the DNA is TGTGCCAGTAGTATTCCGCCGTTTGGACAGCCCCAGCATTTT. It encodes CASSIPPFGQPQHF. Using reference TRBV19 and TRBJ1-5 for the parts outside the CDR3, the full variable domain is DGGITQSPKYLFRKEGQNVTLSCEQNLNHDAMYWYRQDPGQGLRLIYYSQIVNDFQKGDIAEGYSVSREKKESFPLTVTSAQKNPTAFYLCASSIPPFGQPQHFGDGTRLSIL.

The table lists this clonotype with many counts. This sequence joins TRBV28 and TRBJ2-2, with 8 positions matching TRBD1. CDR3 size: 15 residues. Germline V gene sequence: CDR1 MDHEN, CDR2 SYDVKM. The junction had 4 bases not matched to a gene; V was cut back by 3 bases and J by 4 bases. The CDR3 coding sequence is TGTGCCAGCAGTTTTCAGGGGGCGTTCACCGGGGAGCTGTTTTTT. Protein product: CASSFQGAFTGELFF.

In its sample, this clonotype was seen a few times. This CDR3 is CASSFPRQGYEQYF. DNA of the CDR3: TGTGCCAGCAGCTTTCCCAGGCAGGGTTACGAGCAGTACTTC. This chain connects TRBV7-9 to TRBJ2-7; a weak D match, TRBD1 (5 bases). Germline CDR1 SEHNR, CDR2 FQNEAQ (reference sequence). This CDR3 spans 14 amino acids. The germline V and J ends were trimmed by 3 bases and 4 bases, with 13 bases remaining between them.

About this clonotype: It may be a read error: a sequence one base away is much more abundant. This chain uses TRBV2 with TRBJ1-6; the D is unclear. Per the germline V gene, CDR1 is SNHLY and CDR2 is FYNNEI. The CDR3 runs to 12 residues. Trimming left V 7 bases short and J 11 bases short, with 12 bases between. The DNA for the CDR3 is TGTGCCAGCAATAAACAGCCTGCACCCCTCCACTTT. Translated: CASNKQPAPLHF.

This clonotype was seen many times. The chain uses TRBV12-3 or TRBV12-4 and TRBJ2-5; D is possibly TRBD1 (6 bases). V was trimmed by 1 base and J by 7 bases, leaving 16 bases between them. The CDR3 loop spans 15 amino acids. The CDR3 protein is CASSLVGLRGGTQYF. CDR3 DNA: TGTGCCAGCAGTTTAGTTGGGCTCCGAGGGGGGACCCAGTACTTC.

This clonotype was seen at least ten times. J is TRBJ2-7 and V is TRBV20-1; possibly TRBD2 for D (5 bases). Per germline, CDR1 DFQATT and CDR2 SNEGSKA (reference sequence). The CDR3 has 13 amino acids. Trimming cost V 3 bases and J 1 base, with 10 bases left between them. The CDR3 DNA sequence: TGCAGTGCTAGGAGGAGCGGATCCTACGAGCAGTACTTC. Its protein is CSARRSGSYEQYF.